Listed below are T cell receptor beta chains from one sample, sequenced in a study of read filtering for tumor transcriptome and immune sequencing. TCRdb independently ran MiXCR on the reads; one entry per CDR3 protein. The sample includes approximately 41,000 distinct CDR3 sequences, roughly 13% of them seen just once. The specimen was a population of CD138-negative cells sorted from bone marrow. These receptors all stem from a donor aged 40 or older with multiple myeloma. Both conserved end residues are part of each CDR3. D genes are given only for firm matches. Clone size is shown for a subset of rows, as once, few, many or a class of expanded clone.

j_gene	d_gene	v_gene	abundance	CDR3aa	CDR3nt
TRBJ2-1	TRBD2	TRBV15	many	CATSRGSWQAGGLNEQFF	TGTGCCACCAGCAGAGGAAGTTGGCAAGCGGGAGGTCTAAATGAGCAGTTCTTC
TRBJ1-5	.	TRBV7-2	many	CASSPSPGGGGQPQHF	TGTGCCAGCAGCCCCTCCCCGGGCGGGGGTGGCCAGCCCCAGCATTTT
TRBJ2-5	.	TRBV11-2	many	CASSLRVGLSGTQYF	TGTGCCAGCAGCTTACGTGTGGGTCTTTCAGGGACCCAGTACTTC
TRBJ2-1	.	TRBV20-1	many	CSASRGLRNEQFF	TGCAGTGCTAGCAGGGGACTACGCAATGAGCAGTTCTTC
TRBJ2-7	TRBD1	TRBV6-5	many	CASGFGTGSYEQYF	TGTGCCAGCGGATTCGGGACAGGATCCTACGAGCAGTACTTC
TRBJ2-1	TRBD2	TRBV7-3	many	CASSLVETSAYNEQFF	TGTGCCAGCAGCTTAGTTGAGACTAGCGCTTACAATGAGCAGTTCTTC
TRBJ2-2	.	TRBV20-1	many	CSAPRSGTGELFF	TGCAGTGCCCCAAGGTCAGGGACCGGGGAGCTGTTTTTT
TRBJ2-3	.	TRBV4-1	.	CASSQVDTDTQYF	TGCGCCAGCAGCCAAGTCGACACAGATACGCAGTATTTT
TRBJ2-2	.	TRBV7-3	few	CASSRQGTGELFF	TGTGCCAGCAGCAGGCAGGGTACCGGGGAGCTGTTTTTT
TRBJ2-5	TRBD2	TRBV4-3	once	CASSRGSGSLETQYF	TGCGCCAGCAGCAGAGGGAGCGGGAGCTTAGAGACCCAGTACTTC
TRBJ2-7	TRBD1	TRBV7-9	many	CASSSDRAPSDEQYF	TGTGCCAGCAGCTCGGACAGGGCACCCTCAGACGAGCAGTACTTC
TRBJ2-3	TRBD2	TRBV29-1	many	CSVDGLAGPDTQYF	TGCAGCGTTGATGGTCTAGCGGGACCAGATACGCAGTATTTT
TRBJ2-1	TRBD2	TRBV7-6	many	CASSTSGRDNEQFF	TGTGCCAGCAGTACTAGCGGGAGGGACAATGAGCAGTTCTTC
TRBJ1-2	TRBD1	TRBV6-1	many	CASIKEGQGISGYTF	TGTGCCAGCATTAAGGAAGGACAGGGGATATCTGGCTACACCTTC
TRBJ1-1	TRBD1	TRBV29-1	many	CSGQDRGLNTEAFF	TGCAGCGGCCAGGACAGGGGATTGAACACTGAAGCTTTCTTT
TRBJ2-2	.	TRBV20-1	many	CSARGPGTKTGELFF	TGCAGTGCTAGGGGTCCGGGGACAAAGACCGGGGAGCTGTTTTTT
TRBJ2-7	.	TRBV20-1	many	CSARLRDYEQYF	TGCAGTGCTAGATTGCGGGACTACGAGCAGTACTTC
TRBJ2-1	.	TRBV29-1	many	CSVDGGRGGLNEQFF	TGCAGCGTTGATGGCGGCAGGGGGGGTCTCAATGAGCAGTTCTTC
TRBJ2-1	TRBD2	TRBV6-2/TRBV6-3	many	CASSFIWTSGSSPSYNEQFF	TGTGCCAGCAGTTTTATCTGGACTAGCGGGAGTTCCCCTTCCTACAATGAGCAGTTCTTC
TRBJ2-5	.	TRBV18	.	CASSPPVGLETQYF	TGTGCCAGCTCACCACCGGTTGGGTTGGAGACCCAGTACTTC
TRBJ1-1	TRBD1	TRBV20-1	many	CSAGRDSDTEAFF	TGCAGTGCGGGACGGGACAGCGACACTGAAGCTTTCTTT
TRBJ2-5	TRBD1	TRBV5-1	many	CASSNHRGQIQETQYF	TGCGCCAGCAGTAACCACAGGGGGCAGATCCAAGAGACCCAGTACTTC
TRBJ1-4	.	TRBV19	many	CASSPGQGNEKLFF	TGTGCCAGTAGTCCTGGGCAGGGAAATGAAAAACTGTTTTTT
TRBJ2-2	.	TRBV7-9	many	CASSLSVNTGELFF	TGTGCCAGCAGCTTAAGCGTGAACACCGGGGAGCTGTTTTTT
TRBJ2-2	TRBD1	TRBV20-1	many	CSALQGATGELFF	TGCAGTGCTCTACAGGGGGCCACCGGGGAGCTGTTTTTT
TRBJ2-2	.	TRBV20-1	many	CSASKQRNTGELFF	TGCAGTGCTAGTAAGCAGAGGAACACCGGGGAGCTGTTTTTT
TRBJ2-3	.	TRBV7-8	many	CASSRTVNTDTQYF	TGTGCCAGCAGCCGGACCGTGAACACAGATACGCAGTATTTT
TRBJ2-1	TRBD2	TRBV19	many	CASSIGLADYNEQFF	TGTGCCAGTAGTATCGGACTAGCGGACTACAATGAGCAGTTCTTC
TRBJ2-7	.	TRBV20-1	few	CSARTENYEQYF	TGCAGTGCTAGAACAGAGAACTACGAGCAGTACTTC
TRBJ2-1	TRBD2	TRBV5-1	.	CASSSPLAVDEQFF	TGCGCCAGCAGTTCGCCACTAGCGGTGGATGAGCAGTTCTTC
TRBJ2-1	TRBD2	TRBV7-2	many	CASSFRGDAVRNEQFF	TGTGCCAGCAGCTTTCGGGGGGATGCGGTCCGGAATGAGCAGTTCTTC
TRBJ2-3	.	TRBV6-2/TRBV6-3	many	CATTDGTDTQYF	TGTGCCACCACAGACGGCACAGATACGCAGTATTTT
TRBJ2-7	.	TRBV6-2/TRBV6-3	.	CASSYEVGEQYF	TGTGCCAGCAGTTACGAGGTCGGGGAGCAGTACTTC
TRBJ1-5	TRBD1	TRBV30	many	CAWSRTGGNQPQHF	TGTGCCTGGAGTAGGACAGGGGGCAATCAGCCCCAGCATTTT
TRBJ2-3	.	TRBV15	.	CATSRVMAGADTQYF	TGTGCCACCAGCAGGGTTATGGCTGGGGCAGATACGCAGTATTTT
TRBJ2-7	TRBD2	TRBV20-1	many	CSARDPGLYEQYF	TGCAGTGCTAGAGATCCGGGACTATACGAGCAGTACTTC
TRBJ2-3	.	TRBV4-2	many	CASSQDLEGDTQYF	TGTGCCAGCAGCCAAGATCTTGAGGGAGATACGCAGTATTTT
TRBJ2-5	TRBD1	TRBV27	many	CASSNPGTGEETQYF	TGTGCCAGCAGCAACCCCGGGACAGGGGAAGAGACCCAGTACTTC
TRBJ2-7	.	TRBV7-2	many	CASSSPQGGYAYEQYF	TGTGCCAGCAGCTCCCCACAGGGAGGGTACGCCTACGAGCAGTACTTC
TRBJ2-7	.	TRBV20-1	many	CSASGVTYEQYF	TGCAGTGCTAGCGGCGTTACCTACGAGCAGTACTTC
TRBJ2-1	.	TRBV7-6	few	CASSLGLYNEQFF	TGTGCCAGCAGCTTAGGGTTGTACAATGAGCAGTTCTTC
TRBJ2-7	.	TRBV24-1	.	CATSDRRDSSYEQYF	TGTGCCACCAGTGATCGCCGGGACTCCTCCTACGAGCAGTACTTC
TRBJ2-5	.	TRBV5-5	many	CASSRLAGETQYF	TGTGCCAGCAGCCGCCTGGCGGGGGAGACCCAGTACTTC
TRBJ1-5	.	TRBV5-1	many	CASSLAGDNQPQHF	TGCGCCAGCAGCTTGGCCGGGGACAATCAGCCCCAGCATTTT
TRBJ1-1	.	TRBV6-2/TRBV6-3	few	CASSYGGQFNTEAFF	TGTGCCAGCAGTTACGGAGGACAATTCAACACTGAAGCTTTCTTT
TRBJ2-1	.	TRBV14	few	CASSPSATASNEQFF	TGTGCCAGCAGTCCGTCCGCGACAGCCTCCAATGAGCAGTTCTTC
TRBJ1-5	.	TRBV20-1	many	CSARVGFNQPQHF	TGCAGTGCTAGAGTAGGGTTCAATCAGCCCCAGCATTTT
TRBJ2-5	TRBD2	TRBV27	many	CASSLSSPSGSRETQYF	TGTGCCAGCAGTTTATCGTCTCCTAGCGGGAGTAGAGAGACCCAGTACTTC
TRBJ2-7	.	TRBV29-1	many	CSVATGSYEQYF	TGCAGCGTAGCAACAGGGTCCTACGAGCAGTACTTC
TRBJ2-7	TRBD1	TRBV20-1	.	CSANRRDRGRDEQYF	TGCAGTGCTAACCGACGGGACAGGGGGCGCGACGAGCAGTACTTC
TRBJ1-1	.	TRBV6-2/TRBV6-3	many	CASSYIGPQPEAFF	TGTGCCAGCAGTTACATCGGACCTCAACCTGAAGCTTTCTTT
TRBJ2-3	.	TRBV30	many	CAWNRKGADTQYF	TGTGCCTGGAACAGGAAGGGCGCAGATACGCAGTATTTT
TRBJ1-1	TRBD1	TRBV29-1	many	CSVHRGNTEAFF	TGCAGCGTTCACAGGGGGAACACTGAAGCTTTCTTT
TRBJ2-3	TRBD2	TRBV20-1	many	CSAELAGTDTQYF	TGCAGTGCAGAGCTAGCGGGAACAGATACGCAGTATTTT
TRBJ2-5	TRBD1	TRBV6-1	many	CASSLQQGAWETQYF	TGTGCCAGCAGCTTGCAACAGGGGGCATGGGAGACCCAGTACTTC